This T cell receptor (beta chain) was recovered during a study of T cells in Graves' hyperthyroidism and ophthalmopathy. Broader study findings: Patients with ophthalmopathy were separated from those with stable hyperthyroidism by a 13 V-J model.

This CDR3 comprises 15 residues. V lost 4 bases to trimming and J lost 9 bases, with 20 bases between them. Germline CDR1 reads SGDLS; CDR2 reads YYNGEE. Researchers took RNA transcripts and amplified the TCR beta CDR3 regions from them. A first-round RT-PCR of the TCR CDR3 used the HTBI primer set. TCRdb re-called the multiplex PCR reads with MiXCR, one entry per CDR3 protein. The data contain 300,000 or so distinct CDR3 sequences, around 16% of them seen just once; the ten biggest clones take up around 35%. If no ophthalmopathy progression occurred within 18 months, Graves' hyperthyroidism was stable. Those with hyperthyroidism were 18 to 65 years old, newly diagnosed, and ill for under 2 months. Used for diagnoses were clinical symptoms, serum thyroxine and TRAb, thyroid ultrasound and orbital computed tomography. This clonotype occurred a few times. Its antigen is as yet unknown.

The sequenced material came from blood. The genes are TRBV9 and TRBJ2-1; tentatively, D is TRBD1 or TRBD2 (6 bases each). The sequence was obtained from a young man with Graves' hyperthyroidism. CDR3 loop: CASSPLGGQGGEQFF. The CDR3 DNA is TGTGCCAGCAGCCCACTTGGGGGGCAGGGAGGTGAGCAGTTCTTC.